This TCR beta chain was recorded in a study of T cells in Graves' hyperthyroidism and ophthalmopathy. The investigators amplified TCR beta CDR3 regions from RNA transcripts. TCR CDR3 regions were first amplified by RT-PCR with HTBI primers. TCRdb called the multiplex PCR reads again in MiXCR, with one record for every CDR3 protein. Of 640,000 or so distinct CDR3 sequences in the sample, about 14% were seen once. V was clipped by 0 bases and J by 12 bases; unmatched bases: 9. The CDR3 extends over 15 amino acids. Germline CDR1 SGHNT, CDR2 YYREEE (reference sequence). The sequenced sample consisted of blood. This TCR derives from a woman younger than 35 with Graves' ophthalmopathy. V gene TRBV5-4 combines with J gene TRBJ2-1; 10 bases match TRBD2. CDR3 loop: CASSLGLAGHNGQFF. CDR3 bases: TGTGCCAGCAGCTTGGGACTAGCGGGCCACAACGGGCAGTTCTTC.